A selection of T cell receptor beta chains follows, all from one sample in a study of CD8 T cells in ankylosing spondylitis. TCRdb processed the 5' RACE reads anew with MiXCR; each CDR3 protein has one entry. Counted here are more than 150,000 distinct CDR3 sequences, roughly 13% occurring once; the ten biggest clones make up about 11%. The sequencing sample was made of blood, either unsorted or a sorted T cell fraction (not recorded which). These TCRs come from a female donor with ankylosing spondylitis or in good health (not recorded which). Both conserved end residues are part of each CDR3. A D gene is named only where the DNA matches it firmly. Clone size is shown for a subset of rows, as once, few, many or a class of expanded clone.

V	size	D	J	CDR3	DNA
TRBV28	many	TRBD1	TRBJ2-7	CASSQGQGYEQYF	TGTGCCAGCAGTCAAGGACAGGGCTACGAGCAGTACTTC
TRBV11-2	few	TRBD2	TRBJ2-7	CASSLNPFLLAGTTYEQYF	TGTGCCAGCAGCTTGAATCCCTTTTTGCTAGCGGGAACCACATACGAGCAGTACTTC
TRBV6-5	many	.	TRBJ1-1	CASSYFNQGTEAFF	TGTGCCAGCAGTTACTTTAACCAGGGCACTGAAGCTTTCTTT
TRBV7-9	.	TRBD2	TRBJ2-7	CASSLALAGVSYEQYF	TGTGCCAGCAGCTTAGCACTAGCGGGTGTCTCCTACGAGCAGTACTTC
TRBV12-3/TRBV12-4	many	.	TRBJ1-2	CASSLQPYYGYTF	TGTGCCAGCAGTTTACAGCCTTACTATGGCTACACCTTC
TRBV3-1	many	.	TRBJ2-1	CASSQGHLANNEQFF	TGTGCCAGCAGCCAAGGACACCTAGCGAACAATGAGCAGTTCTTC
TRBV6-5	many	TRBD2	TRBJ2-7	CASSYSSGTSTYEQYF	TGTGCCAGCAGTTACTCTTCCGGGACTAGTACCTACGAGCAGTACTTC
TRBV9	many	.	TRBJ2-1	CASSVAGISGRHYNEQFF	TGTGCCAGCAGCGTTGCGGGGATTAGCGGCCGACACTACAATGAGCAGTTCTTC
TRBV15	many	.	TRBJ2-7	CATSTQGVGYEQYF	TGTGCCACCAGCACCCAAGGGGTGGGCTACGAGCAGTACTTC
TRBV14	many	TRBD1	TRBJ2-4	CASSRPGTGKNIQYF	TGTGCCAGCAGCCGGCCCGGGACAGGCAAAAACATTCAGTACTTC
TRBV20-1	.	.	TRBJ2-3	CSAPRGGLRDTQYF	TGCAGTGCTCCAAGGGGGGGACTTAGAGATACGCAGTATTTT
TRBV5-1	many	.	TRBJ2-2	CASSLAPITNTGELFF	TGCGCCAGCAGCTTGGCCCCAATCACGAACACCGGGGAGCTGTTTTTT
TRBV2	.	TRBD2	TRBJ2-7	CASSSLAGASHEQYF	TGTGCCAGCAGTTCACTAGCGGGAGCTAGCCACGAGCAGTACTTC
TRBV5-5	once	.	TRBJ2-2	CASSYSAGEVGELFF	TGTGCCAGCAGCTATAGTGCCGGGGAGGTCGGGGAGCTGTTTTTT
TRBV7-9	many	.	TRBJ2-5	CASSLFRDPETQYF	TGTGCCAGCAGCTTATTTCGGGACCCAGAGACCCAGTACTTC
TRBV4-3	few	.	TRBJ2-4	CASSQDGLRETNIQYF	TGCGCCAGCAGCCAAGATGGGTTACGGGAGACGAACATTCAGTACTTC
TRBV12-3/TRBV12-4	many	.	TRBJ2-1	CASSLDNNEQFF	TGTGCCAGCAGTTTAGACAACAATGAGCAGTTCTTC
TRBV30	few	TRBD2	TRBJ2-1	CAWSVIGGAGGSEQFF	TGTGCCTGGAGTGTAATTGGGGGCGCGGGGGGTAGTGAGCAGTTCTTC
TRBV20-1	few	.	TRBJ2-7	CSARADSRNSYEQYF	TGCAGTGCTAGAGCCGACAGCCGCAACTCCTACGAGCAGTACTTC
TRBV29-1	many	.	TRBJ1-1	CSVEEGGFMNTEAFF	TGCAGCGTTGAAGAAGGGGGGTTTATGAACACTGAAGCTTTCTTT
TRBV20-1	.	.	TRBJ2-5	CSAELQETQYF	TGCAGTGCTGAATTGCAGGAGACCCAGTACTTC
TRBV4-2	many	.	TRBJ1-5	CASSRDSGGNQPQHF	TGTGCCAGCAGCCGCGATTCAGGGGGCAATCAGCCCCAGCATTTT
TRBV12-3/TRBV12-4	many	TRBD1	TRBJ1-4	CASSQGQANEKLFF	TGTGCCAGCAGTCAGGGACAGGCGAATGAAAAACTGTTTTTT
TRBV7-2	many	.	TRBJ1-3	CASSLGDTGNTIYF	TGTGCCAGCAGCTTAGGGGATACCGGAAACACCATATATTTT
TRBV5-1	many	TRBD1	TRBJ1-1	CASSSSGTAVVGAFF	TGCGCCAGCAGCTCCTCCGGGACAGCCGTGGTAGGGGCTTTCTTT
TRBV4-2	few	.	TRBJ2-7	CASSRLSGDEQYF	TGTGCCAGCAGCCGCCTCTCTGGAGACGAGCAGTACTTC
TRBV12-3/TRBV12-4	few	.	TRBJ2-3	CASSPDPRDTQYF	TGTGCCAGCAGCCCTGACCCTCGCGATACGCAGTATTTT
TRBV20-1	many	.	TRBJ2-2	CSARAPGLGDTGELFF	TGCAGTGCTAGGGCACCAGGGCTGGGCGACACCGGGGAGCTGTTTTTT
TRBV10-2	many	.	TRBJ2-7	CASSEKSIYEQYF	TGCGCCAGCAGTGAAAAGAGCATCTACGAGCAGTACTTC
TRBV10-3	.	TRBD1	TRBJ2-7	CAIRGGTGGFYEQYF	TGTGCCATCAGAGGAGGGACAGGGGGTTTTTACGAGCAGTACTTC
TRBV7-2	many	.	TRBJ2-3	CASSDGYWGPSTDTQYF	TGTGCCAGCAGCGACGGATACTGGGGCCCCAGCACAGATACGCAGTATTTT
TRBV7-2	many	.	TRBJ2-7	CASSFLTQSYEQYF	TGTGCCAGCAGCTTCCTAACCCAATCCTACGAGCAGTACTTC
TRBV5-1	.	.	TRBJ2-6	CASSLNLMAYSGANVLTF	TGCGCCAGCAGCCTAAACCTCATGGCCTACTCTGGGGCCAACGTCCTGACTTTC
TRBV6-1	many	.	TRBJ1-2	CASSAVYGYTF	TGTGCCAGCAGTGCGGTATACGGCTACACCTTC
TRBV11-2	many	.	TRBJ1-2	CASSSGQSYGYTF	TGTGCCAGCAGCTCTGGACAGTCCTATGGCTACACCTTC
TRBV7-9	few	.	TRBJ2-1	CASSSGRTNNEQFF	TGTGCCAGCAGCTCGGGACGGACTAACAATGAGCAGTTCTTC
TRBV6-5	many	.	TRBJ2-3	CASSYVGTDTQYF	TGTGCCAGCAGTTACGTTGGCACAGATACGCAGTATTTT
TRBV28	few	.	TRBJ2-1	CATRADSYNEQFF	TGTGCCACCCGAGCGGACTCCTACAATGAGCAGTTCTTC
TRBV6-5	many	TRBD1	TRBJ2-7	CASSFRTGSGEQYF	TGTGCCAGCAGTTTTAGGACAGGGTCCGGCGAGCAGTACTTC
TRBV12-3/TRBV12-4	many	TRBD1	TRBJ1-4	CASTYRGATNEKLFF	TGTGCCAGCACCTACAGGGGAGCAACTAATGAAAAACTGTTTTTT
TRBV20-1	.	TRBD1	TRBJ1-4	CSARTGMWEKLFF	TGCAGTGCCAGGACAGGGATGTGGGAAAAACTGTTTTTT
TRBV4-2	.	.	TRBJ2-5	CASTLTRSGQETQYF	TGTGCCAGCACCCTGACTAGGAGTGGCCAAGAGACCCAGTACTTC
TRBV4-3	.	.	TRBJ2-6	CASSQDRARAAGANVLTF	TGCGCCAGCAGCCAAGATCGTGCCAGGGCGGCTGGGGCCAACGTCCTGACTTTC